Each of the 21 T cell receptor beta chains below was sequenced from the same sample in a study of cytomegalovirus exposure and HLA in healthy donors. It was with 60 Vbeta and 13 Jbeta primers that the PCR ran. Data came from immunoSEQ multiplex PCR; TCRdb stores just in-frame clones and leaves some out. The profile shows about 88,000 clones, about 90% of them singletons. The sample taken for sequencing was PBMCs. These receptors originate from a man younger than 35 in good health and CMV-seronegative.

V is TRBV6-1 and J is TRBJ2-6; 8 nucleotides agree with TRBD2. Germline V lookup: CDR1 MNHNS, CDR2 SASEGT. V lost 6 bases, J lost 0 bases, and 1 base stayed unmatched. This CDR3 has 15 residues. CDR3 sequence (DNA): TGTGCCAGCAGGGCGGGGGGCTCTGGGGCCAACGTCCTGACTTTC. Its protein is CASRAGGSGANVLTF.

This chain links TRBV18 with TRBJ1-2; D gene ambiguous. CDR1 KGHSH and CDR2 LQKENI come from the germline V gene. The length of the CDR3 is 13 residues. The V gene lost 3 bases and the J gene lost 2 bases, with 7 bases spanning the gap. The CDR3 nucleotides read TGTGCCAGCTCACCTCCCTCGAACTATGGCTACACCTTC. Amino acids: CASSPPSNYGYTF.

CDR3 nucleotides: TGTGCCATCAAGGAGGACCCCGGGACTAACTCCTACGAGCAGTACTTC. It yields the protein CAIKEDPGTNSYEQYF. This rearrangement joins TRBV10-3 to TRBJ2-5; the match to TRBD2 covers 7 bases. The J call is uncertain, as TRBJ2-7 better fits the DNA end. Germline lookup yields CDR1 ENHRY and CDR2 SYGVKD. This CDR3 has 16 residues.

The CDR3 reads CASSPPRSTGQGVHGYTF. The CDR3 coding sequence is TGTGCCAGCAGTCCTCCCCGCTCAACGGGACAGGGGGTCCATGGCTACACCTTC. The chain uses TRBV27 and TRBJ1-2; TRBD1 matches 11 bases. Trimming took 5 bases from V and 6 from J; bases not matched to a gene: 17. The CDR3 is 18 residues long. Germline V gives CDR1 MNHEY, CDR2 SMNVEV (reference sequence).

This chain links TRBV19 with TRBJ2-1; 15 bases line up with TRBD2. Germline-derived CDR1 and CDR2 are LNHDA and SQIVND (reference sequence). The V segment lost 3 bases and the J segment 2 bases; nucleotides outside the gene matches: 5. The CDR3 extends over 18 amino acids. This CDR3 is CASSIRTSGRGAYNEQFF. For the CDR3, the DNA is TGTGCCAGTAGTATTCGGACTAGCGGGAGGGGAGCCTACAATGAGCAGTTCTTC.

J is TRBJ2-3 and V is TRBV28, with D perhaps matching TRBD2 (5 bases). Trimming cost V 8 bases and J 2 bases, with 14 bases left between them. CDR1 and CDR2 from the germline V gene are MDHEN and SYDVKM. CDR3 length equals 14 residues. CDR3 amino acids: CASLGASHTDTQYF. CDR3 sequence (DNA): TGTGCCAGCCTGGGAGCTAGCCACACAGATACGCAGTATTTT.

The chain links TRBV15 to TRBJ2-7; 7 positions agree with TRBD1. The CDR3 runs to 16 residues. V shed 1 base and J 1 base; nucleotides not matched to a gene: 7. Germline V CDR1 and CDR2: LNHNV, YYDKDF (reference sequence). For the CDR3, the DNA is TGTGCCACCAGCAGAGGGACGGGCAGGGGGTCCTACGAGCAGTACTTC. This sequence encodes CATSRGTGRGSYEQYF.

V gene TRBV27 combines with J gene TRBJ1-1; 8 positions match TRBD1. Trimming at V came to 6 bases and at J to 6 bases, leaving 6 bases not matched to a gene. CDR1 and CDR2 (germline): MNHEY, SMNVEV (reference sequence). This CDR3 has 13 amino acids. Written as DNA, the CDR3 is TGTGCCAGCAGCCGACAGGGGTGGGCTGAAGCTTTCTTT. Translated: CASSRQGWAEAFF.

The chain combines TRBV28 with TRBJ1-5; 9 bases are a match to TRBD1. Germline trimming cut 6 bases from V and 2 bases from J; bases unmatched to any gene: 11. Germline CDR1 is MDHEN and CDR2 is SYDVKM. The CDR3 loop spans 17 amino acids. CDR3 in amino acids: CASRSLGGQGGNQPQHF. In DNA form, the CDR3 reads TGTGCCAGCAGATCCCTAGGGGGACAGGGAGGCAATCAGCCCCAGCATTTT.

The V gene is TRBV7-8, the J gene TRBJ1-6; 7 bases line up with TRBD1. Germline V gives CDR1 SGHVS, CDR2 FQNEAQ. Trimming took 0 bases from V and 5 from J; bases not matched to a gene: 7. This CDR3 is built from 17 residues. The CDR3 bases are TGTGCCAGCAGCTTAGCAGCAGGACAGGAGAATAATTCACCCCTCCACTTT. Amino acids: CASSLAAGQENNSPLHF. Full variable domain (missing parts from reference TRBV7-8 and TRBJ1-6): GAGVSQSPRYKVAKRGQDVALRCDPISGHVSLFWYQQALGQGPEFLTYFQNEAQLDKSGLPSDRFFAERPEGSVSTLKIQRTQQEDSAVYLCASSLAAGQENNSPLHFGNGTRLTVT.

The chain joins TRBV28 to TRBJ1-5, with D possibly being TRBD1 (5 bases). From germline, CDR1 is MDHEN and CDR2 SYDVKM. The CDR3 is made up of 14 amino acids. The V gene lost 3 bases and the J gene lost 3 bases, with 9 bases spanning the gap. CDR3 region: CASSFGGVNQPQHF. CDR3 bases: TGTGCCAGCAGTTTTGGAGGGGTCAATCAGCCCCAGCATTTT. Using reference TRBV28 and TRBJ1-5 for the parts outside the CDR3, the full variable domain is DVKVTQSSRYLVKRTGEKVFLECVQDMDHENMFWYRQDPGLGLRLIYFSYDVKMKEKGDIPEGYSVSREKKERFSLILESASTNQTSMYLCASSFGGVNQPQHFGDGTRLSIL.

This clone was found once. The CDR3 nucleotides read TGTGCCATCAGCGTTAGCGGGAAACGCTACGAGCAGTACTTC. Residues: CAISVSGKRYEQYF. This chain joins TRBV10-3 and TRBJ2-5, with 8 bases fitting TRBD2. The assigned J gene may be wrong: the sequence end matches TRBJ2-7 better. Germline CDR1 and CDR2: ENHRY and SYGVKD. The CDR3 runs to 14 residues.

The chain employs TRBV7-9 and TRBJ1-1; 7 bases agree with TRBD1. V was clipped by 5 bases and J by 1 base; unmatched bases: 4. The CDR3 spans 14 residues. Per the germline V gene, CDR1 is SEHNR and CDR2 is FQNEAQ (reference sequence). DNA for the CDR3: TGTGCCAGCAGCCCGAGGACAGGGAACACTGAAGCTTTCTTT. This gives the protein CASSPRTGNTEAFF.

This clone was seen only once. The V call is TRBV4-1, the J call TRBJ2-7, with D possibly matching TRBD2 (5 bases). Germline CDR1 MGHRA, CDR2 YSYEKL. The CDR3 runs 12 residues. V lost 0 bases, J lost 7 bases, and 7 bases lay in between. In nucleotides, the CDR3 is TGCGCCAGCAGCCAAGATGCGGGTGAGCAGTACTTC. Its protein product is CASSQDAGEQYF.

The CDR3 spells CASSGGAQSSYNEQFF. CDR3 bases: TGTGCCAGCAGCGGGGGGGCCCAGAGCTCCTACAATGAGCAGTTCTTC. This chain links TRBV7-2 with TRBJ2-1, with D possibly TRBD2 on 7 matching bases. The CDR3 is 16 amino acids. Germline V gene data show CDR1 as SGHTA and CDR2 as FQGNSA. Trimming stripped 5 bases from V and 0 bases from J, with 14 bases between.

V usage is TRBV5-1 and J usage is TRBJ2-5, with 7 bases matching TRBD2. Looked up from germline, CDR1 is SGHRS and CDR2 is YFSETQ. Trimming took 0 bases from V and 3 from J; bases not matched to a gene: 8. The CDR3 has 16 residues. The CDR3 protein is CASSLAQTAGEETQYF. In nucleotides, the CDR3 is TGCGCCAGCAGCTTGGCCCAGACGGCGGGGGAAGAGACCCAGTACTTC. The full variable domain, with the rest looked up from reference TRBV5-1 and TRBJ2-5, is KAGVTQTPRYLIKTRGQQVTLSCSPISGHRSVSWYQQTPGQGLQFLFEYFSETQRNKGNFPGRFSGRQFSNSRSEMNVSTLELGDSALYLCASSLAQTAGEETQYFGPGTRLLVL.

The CDR3 DNA reads as TGCGCCAGCAGCTTGGTGGGCTTAAACACTGAAGCTTTCTTT. Translation gives CASSLVGLNTEAFF. This rearrangement joins TRBV5-1 to TRBJ1-1, with no clear D. The CDR3 consists of 14 residues. CDR1 is SGHRS, CDR2 YFSETQ, per germline. V was pared by 0 bases and J by 2 bases, with 8 bases between.

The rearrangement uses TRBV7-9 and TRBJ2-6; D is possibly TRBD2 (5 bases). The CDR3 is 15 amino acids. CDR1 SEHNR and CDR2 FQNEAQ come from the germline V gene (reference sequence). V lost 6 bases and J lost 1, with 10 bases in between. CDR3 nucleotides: TGTGCCAGCAGTTTCCGGGGATCTGGGGCCAACGTCCTGACTTTC. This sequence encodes CASSFRGSGANVLTF.

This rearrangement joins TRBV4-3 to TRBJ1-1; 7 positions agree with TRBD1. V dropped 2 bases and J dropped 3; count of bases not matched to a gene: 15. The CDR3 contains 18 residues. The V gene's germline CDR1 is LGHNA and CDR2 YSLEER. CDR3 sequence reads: CASSQSGTDLEPYTEAFF. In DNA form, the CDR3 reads TGCGCCAGCAGCCAATCCGGGACAGACTTAGAACCATACACTGAAGCTTTCTTT.

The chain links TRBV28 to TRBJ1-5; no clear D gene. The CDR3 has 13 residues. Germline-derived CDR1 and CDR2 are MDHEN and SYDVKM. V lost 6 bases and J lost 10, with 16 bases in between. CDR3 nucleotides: TGTGCCAGCAGCCCACGGGGTACGTACCCCCAGCATTTT. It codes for CASSPRGTYPQHF.

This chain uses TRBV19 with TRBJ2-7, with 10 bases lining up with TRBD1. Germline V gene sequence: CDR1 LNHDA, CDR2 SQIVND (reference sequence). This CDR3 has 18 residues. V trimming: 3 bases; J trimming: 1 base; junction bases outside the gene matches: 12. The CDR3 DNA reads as TGTGCCAGTAGTATTGCTTGGGGCGGGACAGGGGCATCCTACGAGCAGTACTTC. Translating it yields CASSIAWGGTGASYEQYF.